Shown below are 29 T cell receptor beta chains from a single sample sequenced in a study of response to subunit inactivated influenza vaccine. TCRdb used MiXCR to reprocess the RT-PCR reads, holding one entry per CDR3 protein. The sample consists of about 520,000 distinct CDR3 sequences, about 25% of them appearing once. The sequences come from CD4+ T cells sorted from PBMCs, collected about 5 days after vaccination. These receptors were taken from a man aged 45-65 years who received an inactivated influenza vaccine.

This clonotype was counted a few times. The V and J genes are TRBV20-1 and TRBJ2-1; 9 bases fit TRBD2. The V gene's germline CDR1 is DFQATT and CDR2 SNEGSKA (reference sequence). V shed 0 bases, J shed 2 bases, and the junction held 8 bases outside the gene matches. The CDR3 covers 17 residues. CDR3 in amino acids: CSARDPSSGGPYNEQFF. In DNA, the CDR3 is TGCAGTGCTAGAGACCCCAGTAGCGGGGGCCCCTACAATGAGCAGTTCTTC.

V gene TRBV6-1 combines with J gene TRBJ2-3; 10 bases map to TRBD2. The junction had 10 bases not matched to a gene; V was cut back by 5 bases and J by 8 bases. The length of the CDR3 is 15 residues. CDR1 is MNHNS, CDR2 SASEGT, per germline. The CDR3 DNA follows: TGTGCCAGCAGTCGTGGAGCGGGGGGGCTCCGTACGCAGTATTTT. Translating gives CASSRGAGGLRTQYF.

The V gene is TRBV6-1, the J gene TRBJ2-7; 10 bases agree with TRBD1. Trimming removed 6 bases from V and 1 base from J; junction bases left unmatched: 3. Germline values: CDR1 MNHNS, CDR2 SASEGT. The CDR3 runs 14 residues. The CDR3 bases are TGTGCCAGCAGAGTGGGACAGGGGTCCTACGAGCAGTACTTC. As protein: CASRVGQGSYEQYF.

The rearrangement links TRBV9 to TRBJ2-3; D is perhaps TRBD2 (5 bases). Germline-derived CDR1 and CDR2 are SGDLS and YYNGEE. This CDR3 has 15 amino acids. The ends were cut back, 0 bases at V and 4 bases at J, with 12 bases in the middle. Here the CDR3 reads CASSVDGIRPDTQYF. CDR3 coding DNA: TGTGCCAGCAGCGTAGACGGGATCCGCCCAGATACGCAGTATTTT.

J is TRBJ2-7 and V is TRBV28, with a possible D match to TRBD2 (5 bases). Trimming took 3 bases from V and 0 from J, leaving 9 bases between them. The germline V gene encodes CDR1 MDHEN and CDR2 SYDVKM. The CDR3 runs 14 residues. DNA of the CDR3: TGTGCCAGCAGTTTTACTAGGGCCTCCTACGAGCAGTACTTC. Translated, it gives CASSFTRASYEQYF.

The chain joins TRBV5-1 to TRBJ2-3; a weak D match, TRBD1 (5 bases). CDR1 is SGHRS, CDR2 YFSETQ, per germline. CDR3 size: 14 residues. The V end lost 5 bases, the J end lost 5 bases, and 15 bases lay between the germline ends. CDR3: CASSSTGVGDTQYF. The CDR3 nucleotides read TGCGCCAGCAGTTCAACAGGAGTAGGAGATACGCAGTATTTT.

This clonotype came up a few times. This rearrangement joins TRBV7-2 to TRBJ2-1; 9 bases map to TRBD2. Germline values: CDR1 SGHTA, CDR2 FQGNSA. There are 15 residues in the CDR3. Germline trimming cut 3 bases from V and 5 bases from J; bases unmatched to any gene: 5. The CDR3 protein is CASSLRGGLNNEQFF. For the CDR3, the DNA is TGTGCCAGCAGCTTGCGGGGGGGCCTTAACAATGAGCAGTTCTTC.

This clonotype was observed a few times. The chain has TRBV20-1 and TRBJ1-6; unclear D gene. This CDR3 contains 15 residues. V dropped 1 base and J dropped 5 bases, with 12 bases sitting between them. Germline V gene lookup returns CDR1 DFQATT and CDR2 SNEGSKA (reference sequence). The CDR3: CSARVWAGNNSPLHF. Written as DNA, the CDR3 is TGCAGTGCTAGAGTTTGGGCCGGTAATAATTCACCCCTCCACTTT.

The genes are TRBV6-5 and TRBJ2-3; either TRBD1 or TRBD2 may fit D (5 bases each). The V end was cut by 2 bases, the J end by 0 bases, with 12 bases between. The CDR3 is made up of 16 amino acids. Per the germline V gene, CDR1 is MNHEY and CDR2 is SVGAGI. This CDR3 is CASSYGGTTSTDTQYF. The CDR3 DNA follows: TGTGCCAGCAGTTACGGGGGAACTACTAGCACAGATACGCAGTATTTT.

This clonotype came up a few times. The gene calls are TRBV12-5 and TRBJ1-2, with D possibly being TRBD1 (6 bases). In germline, CDR1 is LGHNT, CDR2 FRNRAP. V was clipped by 4 bases and J by 8 bases, with 11 bases between them. There are 12 residues in the CDR3. In DNA, the CDR3 is TGTGCTAGTGGTTGGCCTCAGGGGGGCTACACCTTC. This gives the protein CASGWPQGGYTF. Looking up the rest from reference TRBV12-5 and TRBJ1-2 gives the full variable domain: DARVTQTPRHKVTEMGQEVTMRCQPILGHNTVFWYRQTMMQGLELLAYFRNRAPLDDSGMPKDRFSAEMPDATLATLKIQPSEPRDSAVYFCASGWPQGGYTFGSGTRLTVV.

This sequence joins TRBV2 and TRBJ1-5; D might be TRBD1 (6 bases). The CDR3 spans 16 residues. V lost 0 bases and J 7 bases, leaving 16 bases between the germline ends. Looked up from germline, CDR1 is SNHLY and CDR2 is FYNNEI. CDR3 in amino acids: CASSEAGRGGYQPQHF. For the CDR3, the DNA is TGTGCCAGCAGTGAAGCTGGCAGGGGAGGGTACCAGCCCCAGCATTTT.

This clonotype was seen repeatedly, ten times or more. The chain has TRBV12-3 or TRBV12-4 and TRBJ1-3, with D unclear. V was cut by 6 bases and J by 2 bases, with 8 bases left in between. This CDR3 spans 13 amino acids. In DNA form, the CDR3 reads TGTGCCAGCAGACCCAGAACTGGAAACACCATATATTTT. Residues: CASRPRTGNTIYF.

The chain combines TRBV7-9 with TRBJ2-5; D possibly matches TRBD1 or TRBD2 (5 bases each). This CDR3 contains 12 residues. Trimming removed 5 bases from V and 7 bases from J, with 11 bases in between. CDR1 and CDR2 (germline): SEHNR, FQNEAQ (reference sequence). CDR3 in DNA: TGTGCCAGCAGCCCGGTGGGGGTGACCCAGTACTTC. Translating it yields CASSPVGVTQYF.

Only a few counts were recorded for this clonotype. One junction end disagrees with the germline gene, perhaps due to a read error. The V and J genes are TRBV20-1 and TRBJ1-2; tentative D call: TRBD1 (6 bases). This CDR3 is 14 amino acids long. Germline V gene lookup returns CDR1 DFQATT and CDR2 SNEGSKA (reference sequence). CDR3: CSAGEPRGYYGYTF. The CDR3 bases are TGCAGTGCTGGAGAACCCAGGGGATACTATGGCTACACCTTC.

The V call is TRBV20-1, the J call TRBJ2-5; 10 bases are a match to TRBD2. Germline V lookup: CDR1 DFQATT, CDR2 SNEGSKA (reference sequence). J gave up 5 bases and V 2 bases, and 5 bases lay outside the gene matches. The CDR3 covers 14 residues. The CDR3 coding sequence is TGCAGTGCTAGACTCCTAGCGGGGGTCGAGACCCAGTACTTC. Its translation is CSARLLAGVETQYF.

This clonotype occurred many times. This chain uses TRBV20-1 with TRBJ2-7, with 11 bases lining up with TRBD1. Germline CDR1 reads DFQATT; CDR2 reads SNEGSKA (reference sequence). With V trimmed by 3 bases and J by 2 bases, 6 bases remained unmatched. There are 15 residues in the CDR3. CDR3 sequence reads: CSARGTGGNPYEQYF. CDR3 bases: TGCAGTGCTAGGGGGACAGGGGGAAATCCCTACGAGCAGTACTTC.

This rearrangement joins TRBV5-5 to TRBJ2-1; maybe TRBD2 (6 bases). Trimming removed 1 base from V and 0 bases from J, with 14 bases in between. The germline V gene has CDR1 SGHKS and CDR2 YYEKEE (reference sequence). CDR3 length equals 17 residues. The CDR3 region has the DNA TGTGCCAGCAGCTTGCGGCTAGCGTACAGCTCCTACAATGAGCAGTTCTTC. Its protein is CASSLRLAYSSYNEQFF.

This clonotype has only a few counts. CDR3 sequence reads: CSARAGLLGSPLHF. CDR3 nucleotide sequence: TGCAGTGCTAGAGCCGGACTACTGGGTTCACCCCTCCACTTT. This chain connects TRBV20-1 to TRBJ1-6, with no clear D. This CDR3 is 14 amino acids long. The germline V gene encodes CDR1 DFQATT and CDR2 SNEGSKA (reference sequence). V lost 1 base and J lost 9, with 13 bases in between.

V is TRBV3-1 and J is TRBJ1-2, with D possibly being TRBD1 (5 bases). V shed 1 base and J shed 7 bases, with 13 bases lying between them. This CDR3 comprises 14 residues. Germline V gene lookup returns CDR1 LGHDT and CDR2 YNNKEL (reference sequence). The CDR3 loop reads CASSQVSKGVGYTF. The CDR3 bases are TGTGCCAGCAGCCAAGTTTCGAAAGGGGTTGGCTACACCTTC.

V and J are TRBV20-1 and TRBJ1-5, with a tentative D call TRBD1 (5 bases). V shed 1 base and J shed 6 bases, with 10 bases lying between them. This CDR3 comprises 13 residues. The germline V gene encodes CDR1 DFQATT and CDR2 SNEGSKA (reference sequence). The CDR3 bases are TGCAGTGCTAGAGCCCGAGGGGTTCAGCCCCAGCATTTT. Translated, it gives CSARARGVQPQHF.

The chain uses TRBV5-6 and TRBJ2-1; the D is unclear. The V gene lost 4 bases and the J gene lost 3 bases, with 11 bases spanning the gap. The CDR3 sequence is 14 residues long. Germline CDR1 SGHDT, CDR2 YYEEEE. The CDR3 reads CASSRDIFYNEQFF. The DNA for the CDR3 is TGTGCCAGCAGCCGAGATATATTCTACAATGAGCAGTTCTTC.

The V and J genes are TRBV21-1 and TRBJ2-3; TRBD2 reflects the table's D call only, with no check against the DNA. TRBV21-1 constitutes a pseudogene. The CDR3 consists of 18 residues. The CDR3 DNA sequence: TGTGCCACTAAGCAACCTAGCGGGAGAAAGAAGGAAACAGATACGCAGTATTTT. Encoded protein: CATKQPSGRKKETDTQYF.

CDR3 DNA: TGTGCCAGCAGCTTACCCCCCCGACTAGCGGGGAAAAACAATGAGCAGTTCTTC. Protein product: CASSLPPRLAGKNNEQFF. J is TRBJ2-1 and V is TRBV11-1; TRBD2 matches 11 bases. Germline V lookup: CDR1 SGHAT, CDR2 FQDESV (reference sequence). V lost 2 bases to trimming and J lost 5 bases; unmatched junction nucleotides: 11. The CDR3 is 18 amino acids.

The chain recombines TRBV6-1 with TRBJ1-4, with 8 bases that match TRBD1. Germline values: CDR1 MNHNS, CDR2 SASEGT. V was clipped by 6 bases and J by 7 bases; unmatched bases: 10. The CDR3 is 15 residues long. DNA for the CDR3: TGTGCCAGCAGAAAGACAGGGGCGGTTTTTGAAAAACTGTTTTTT. Amino acids: CASRKTGAVFEKLFF.

This clonotype was seen more than once but under ten times. V usage is TRBV3-1 and J usage is TRBJ2-2; no clear D. The CDR3 sequence is 11 residues long. Germline V gene data show CDR1 as LGHDT and CDR2 as YNNKEL (reference sequence). V was clipped by 0 bases and J by 8 bases, with 1 base between them. CDR3 coding DNA: TGTGCCAGCAGCCAAGAGGGGGAGCTGTTTTTT. This sequence encodes CASSQEGELFF.

This CDR3 reads CSARGTDYEQYF. CDR3 DNA: TGCAGTGCTAGAGGGACGGACTACGAGCAGTACTTC. V gene TRBV20-1 combines with J gene TRBJ2-7; D is unresolved. CDR1 and CDR2 (germline): DFQATT, SNEGSKA (reference sequence). CDR3 length equals 12 residues. The ends were cut back, 1 base at V and 3 bases at J, with 7 bases in the middle.

The chain recombines TRBV20-1 with TRBJ2-3; TRBD2 matches 9 bases. J lost 4 bases, V lost 3 bases, and 5 bases had no gene match. Germline V gene lookup returns CDR1 DFQATT and CDR2 SNEGSKA (reference sequence). There are 14 residues in the CDR3. The CDR3 DNA sequence: TGCAGTGCTAGCCGCGGGGGGGGCGCAGATACGCAGTATTTT. Its translation is CSASRGGGADTQYF.

A note on this clonotype: The junction departs from germline at one end; a sequencing error may be responsible. The genes are TRBV6-4 and TRBJ2-1; 10 nucleotides match TRBD1. Germline-derived CDR1 and CDR2 are MRHNA and SNTAGT. CDR3 size: 13 residues. CDR3 in DNA: TGTGCCAGCAGTGATCAACCGGGACAGGGGACGACTTTC. It encodes CASSDQPGQGTTF.

This clonotype has ten or more counts. This chain links TRBV6-1 with TRBJ2-7, with TRBD1 matching over 8 bases. Germline V gene data show CDR1 as MNHNS and CDR2 as SASEGT. The CDR3 is 15 amino acids. V dropped 5 bases and J dropped 4; count of bases not matched to a gene: 10. The CDR3 nucleotides are TGTGCCAGCAGTACACCCGGGACAGGAGGGTACGAGCAGTACTTC. Translation: CASSTPGTGGYEQYF.